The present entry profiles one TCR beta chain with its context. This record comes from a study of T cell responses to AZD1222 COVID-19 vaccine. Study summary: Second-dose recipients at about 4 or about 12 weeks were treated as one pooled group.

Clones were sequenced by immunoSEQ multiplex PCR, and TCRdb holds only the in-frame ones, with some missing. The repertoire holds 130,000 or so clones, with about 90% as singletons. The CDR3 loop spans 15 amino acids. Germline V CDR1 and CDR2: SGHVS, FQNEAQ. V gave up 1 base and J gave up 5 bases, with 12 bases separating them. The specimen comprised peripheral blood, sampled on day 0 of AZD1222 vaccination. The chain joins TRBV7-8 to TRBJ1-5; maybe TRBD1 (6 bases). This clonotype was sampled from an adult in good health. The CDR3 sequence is CASSLDRVEDQPQHF. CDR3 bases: TGTGCCAGCAGCTTAGACAGGGTGGAGGATCAGCCCCAGCATTTT. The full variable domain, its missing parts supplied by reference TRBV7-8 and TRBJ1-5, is GAGVSQSPRYKVAKRGQDVALRCDPISGHVSLFWYQQALGQGPEFLTYFQNEAQLDKSGLPSDRFFAERPEGSVSTLKIQRTQQEDSAVYLCASSLDRVEDQPQHFGDGTRLSIL.